The subject of this entry is one T cell receptor (beta chain). The record originates from a study of shared clonotypes between healthy human individuals. J was trimmed by 3 bases and V by 5 bases; bases with no gene match: 5. This CDR3 is built from 14 residues. Germline V gene sequence: CDR1 SGHRS, CDR2 YFSETQ. TCRdb keeps only in-frame clones here, not all; method: immunoSEQ multiplex PCR. This sample has about 1.1 million clones; about 84% occur once, and the top ten carry under 0.8%. The source material was memory CD4+ T cells from PBMCs. Subset specified: CD45RA-negative fraction. The J gene is TRBJ1-1, the V gene TRBV5-1; 9 nucleotides agree with TRBD1. This receptor was taken from a man aged 18 to 30 in good health. Some clones in this sample may be carry-over from other donors' samples. As DNA, the CDR3 is TGCGCCAGCAGACGGACAGGGGATGACACTGAAGCTTTCTTT. Translating it yields CASRRTGDDTEAFF.